Below, one T cell receptor (beta chain) is given with its context. In its sample, this clone was seen a few times. This receptor's antigen is unknown. It has no much larger one-base neighbor in the sample; base qualities were not kept. This entry belongs to a study of blood T cell repertoires in COVID-19 (dated by TCRdb to the early 2020s). A note on the overall study: The collaborator samples originated in the United States, Italy and Spain and spanned the acute and convalescent phases of COVID-19. Samples were obtained from the ongoing ImmuneRACE study (first 160 participants) and from some 1,300 subjects provided by 6 global collaborators. The repertoires were released in a freely available public database meant as a resource for research on the immune response to SARS-CoV-2. The dataset comprised deeply sampled blood TCRbeta repertoires from subjects exposed to, actively infected with, or recovered from COVID-19. The prospective study material was composed of cDNA or gDNA derived from T cells, B-cell-depleted T cells, or PBMCs. Where available, HLA class I and class II types were taken from metadata supplied by the sample provider and were not determined by assay-based typing. A de-identified subject ID, COVID-19 status, age in years and sex were almost always included in the sample metadata.

Results and caveats for the whole study, not just this receptor: How much clinical and demographic metadata was included differed by source and by participant, and the metadata was provided uncurated.

Trimming removed 5 bases from V and 5 bases from J, leaving 10 bases between the germline ends. CDR1 and CDR2 (SEHNR, FQNEAQ) derive from the germline V gene (reference sequence). The CDR3 goes from the cysteine to the phenylalanine over 12 residues. Just CDR3 DNA is preserved here, 36 bases in frame from base 1. The collaborating institutions used their own protocols to collect whole blood in K2EDTA tubes. For TCRbeta analysis, collaborators shipped samples in one of three forms: frozen whole blood, isolated PBMCs, or DNA extracted from either of those sample types. TCRbeta CDR3 regions were amplified from genomic DNA using the immunoSEQ Assay, a bias-controlled multiplex PCR. The paper's processing steps were these. The number of nucleated cells in each sample was estimated from the amplification of reference gene primers within the assay. Sequence reads were collapsed and filtered to measure the absolute abundance of every unique TCRbeta CDR3 rearrangement. For each sample, productive Simpson clonality was calculated as the square root of Simpson's diversity index over productive rearrangements. This immuneACCESS table, as held by TCRdb, lists in-frame sequences with V and J called but not all clones. Of the missing ones, under half trace to an unresolved V gene in checked studies; the others have no known cause. The DNA was the basis for D and trimming; V, J and clone size are from that table. The sample includes about 150,000 clones, with around 82% observed a single time. The ten largest clones represent about an eighth of the sample.

Sequenced material: peripheral blood. The TCR sequence derives from a man aged 55 to 70 with active or convalescent COVID-19. The rearrangement joined TRBV7-9 to TRBJ2-7; TRBD2 is possibly the D segment (5 matching bases). The CDR3 is CASSKPGNEQYF. The DNA sequence reads TGTGCCAGCAGCAAGCCCGGGAACGAGCAGTACTTC.